This TCR beta chain was documented in a study of Ad26.COV2.S vaccination and SARS-CoV-2 variants. Overall study context: The study gave Ad26.COV2.S intramuscularly, once or twice 56 days apart.

V was pared by 0 bases and J by 6 bases, with 12 bases between. The CDR3 runs to 15 residues. CDR1 MNHEY and CDR2 SVGAGI come from the germline V gene. Specified treatment: over 15 received Ad26.COV2.S at low or high dose, single or two shots; about 5 received placebo; per-sample allocation not given. Sample collection was performed on day 63 after the first vaccine or placebo injection. Clones were read by immunoSEQ multiplex PCR, and TCRdb kept only the in-frame ones, dropping some. The sample has nearly 400,000 clones, roughly 90% seen once. This clone has only a few counts. The chain recombines TRBV6-5 with TRBJ1-5; D not resolved. Sample: peripheral blood, taken in a trial of Ad26.COV2.S vaccine versus placebo. The TCR originated in a person aged 18 to 65 who received the Ad26.COV2.S COVID-19 vaccine or a placebo. This CDR3 is CASSYSGQSSQPQHF. In nucleotides, the CDR3 is TGTGCCAGCAGTTACTCAGGGCAGTCATCTCAGCCCCAGCATTTT.